The next 17 T cell receptor beta chains were all read from a single sample in a study of shared clonotypes between healthy human individuals. The protocol was immunoSEQ multiplex PCR, while the TCRdb copy is restricted to in-frame clones and leaves out a portion. The repertoire holds roughly 650,000 clones, about 96% seen once, with 0.057% in the top ten. The sequenced sample consisted of naive CD4+ T cells sorted from blood. Specified subset: CD45RA+ positively selected. The receptors were gathered from a woman in her thirties in good health.

The chain joins TRBV28 to TRBJ1-2; no clear D gene. The germline V gene encodes CDR1 MDHEN and CDR2 SYDVKM. Deletions cut 2 bases from V and 4 bases from J, with 8 bases between. The CDR3 sequence is 13 residues long. In DNA form, the CDR3 reads TGTGCCAGCAGTTTAGGGCTGGGCTATGGCTACACCTTC. Protein sequence: CASSLGLGYGYTF.

This clone was seen once. The chain links TRBV28 to TRBJ2-7; 8 nucleotides line up with TRBD1. Looked up from germline, CDR1 is MDHEN and CDR2 is SYDVKM. This CDR3 has 15 residues. Trimming took 5 bases from V and 2 from J; bases not matched to a gene: 8. CDR3 residues: CASSPTGQATYEQYF. DNA of the CDR3: TGTGCCAGCAGTCCAACGGGACAGGCTACCTACGAGCAGTACTTC.

V is TRBV6-5 and J is TRBJ1-2; perhaps TRBD1 as D (6 bases). CDR1 and CDR2 from the germline V gene are MNHEY and SVGAGI. V was pared by 6 bases and J by 4 bases, with 18 bases between. This CDR3 region has 15 residues. DNA for the CDR3: TGTGCCAGCAGCCCCCGCGGCAGGGGAGTCTATGGCTACACCTTC. Residues: CASSPRGRGVYGYTF.

This chain uses TRBV29-1 with TRBJ2-5; no reliable D call. The CDR3 totals 14 residues. Germline assignment: CDR1 SQVTM and CDR2 ANQGSEA. The germline V and J ends were trimmed by 4 bases and 1 base, with 13 bases remaining between them. CDR3 DNA sequence: TGCAGCGTTGTGTGGGAAACTTTCCAAGAGACCCAGTACTTC. It yields the protein CSVVWETFQETQYF. The full variable domain, completed using reference TRBV29-1 and TRBJ2-5, is SAVISQKPSRDICQRGTSLTIQCQVDSQVTMMFWYRQQPGQSLTLIATANQGSEATYESGFVIDKFPISRPNLTFSTLTVSNMSPEDSSIYLCSVVWETFQETQYFGPGTRLLVL.

This chain links TRBV7-2 with TRBJ2-5; D perhaps matches TRBD1 (6 bases). Judging by the DNA end, TRBJ2-7 fits better; the J call may be wrong. CDR3 length: 14 residues. Per germline, CDR1 SGHTA and CDR2 FQGNSA. The CDR3 DNA sequence: TGTGCCAGCAGCTTAGTGGCCGTGGGGGCCGAGCAGTACTTC. This gives the protein CASSLVAVGAEQYF.

The genes are TRBV5-6 and TRBJ1-1, with TRBD1 as a possible D gene (6 bases). Germline V CDR1 and CDR2: SGHDT, YYEEEE. The CDR3 has 15 amino acids. V was trimmed by 4 bases and J by 5 bases, leaving 18 bases between them. CDR3 region: CASSLSKGVRTEAFF. Here the CDR3 DNA reads TGTGCCAGCAGCCTGTCTAAGGGGGTTAGGACTGAAGCTTTCTTT.

V gene TRBV23-1 combines with J gene TRBJ2-5, with D possibly matching TRBD1 (6 bases). Being an ORF, TRBV23-1 has a function that is uncertain. The CDR3 consists of 15 residues. V was pared by 4 bases and J by 2 bases, with 14 bases between. CDR3 DNA sequence: TGCGCCAGCAGTCCCCCCGGGACACAGCAAGAGACCCAGTACTTC. It codes for CASSPPGTQQETQYF.

The V call is TRBV27, the J call TRBJ1-2; 8 nucleotides align to TRBD1. The CDR3 has 14 residues. V lost 4 bases to trimming and J lost 8 bases; unmatched junction nucleotides: 9. In germline, CDR1 is MNHEY, CDR2 SMNVEV (reference sequence). The CDR3 region has the DNA TGTGCCAGCAGTTCTCGACAGGGGCGAGGAGGCTACACCTTC. Translating gives CASSSRQGRGGYTF.

CDR3 protein: CASSPRGEGGNQPQHF. The CDR3 nucleotides read TGTGCCAGCAGTCCCCGGGGGGAAGGTGGCAATCAGCCCCAGCATTTT. V usage is TRBV28 and J usage is TRBJ1-5, with a tentative D call TRBD1 (5 bases). There are 16 residues in the CDR3. V lost 5 bases, J lost 2 bases, and 16 bases lay in between. Germline CDR1 and CDR2: MDHEN and SYDVKM.

This clone was recorded once. This chain joins TRBV11-2 and TRBJ2-3; D may match TRBD1 or TRBD2 (6 bases each). The CDR3 is 17 residues long. Per germline, CDR1 SGHAT and CDR2 FQNNGV. V shed 0 bases and J shed 7 bases, with 20 bases lying between them. Here the CDR3 DNA reads TGTGCCAGCAGCTTAGACCAGGGGTTAGCGCGGGGAAATACGCAGTATTTT. Its translation is CASSLDQGLARGNTQYF.

This sequence joins TRBV4-1 and TRBJ1-5; D may be TRBD1 (5 bases). The germline V and J ends were trimmed by 0 bases and 6 bases, with 15 bases remaining between them. Looked up from germline, CDR1 is MGHRA and CDR2 is YSYEKL. CDR3 length: 16 amino acids. CDR3 region: CASSQDLGTRGQPQHF. The CDR3 DNA is TGCGCCAGCAGCCAAGATCTCGGGACGCGGGGTCAGCCCCAGCATTTT.

The chain employs TRBV28 and TRBJ1-3; 7 positions match TRBD1. J gave up 3 bases and V 5 bases, and 10 bases lay outside the gene matches. From germline, CDR1 is MDHEN and CDR2 SYDVKM. CDR3 size: 16 residues. CDR3 DNA: TGTGCCAGCAGTATGGACAGGCGACCCGTTGGAAACACCATATATTTT. Protein product: CASSMDRRPVGNTIYF.

The gene calls are TRBV27 and TRBJ2-3, with D maybe TRBD2 (6 bases). CDR3 size: 15 residues. Germline CDR1 reads MNHEY; CDR2 reads SMNVEV (reference sequence). Trimming removed 3 bases at V and 2 bases at J, with 12 bases between. DNA for the CDR3: TGTGCCAGCAGTTTCCTCGCGGGGATCACAGATACGCAGTATTTT. It is translated as CASSFLAGITDTQYF.

The chain recombines TRBV14 with TRBJ1-1, with TRBD1 matching over 8 bases. The CDR3 totals 15 residues. Unmatched junction bases numbered 4, after V lost 2 bases and J lost 2 bases. Germline loops: CDR1 SGHDN, CDR2 FVKESK. The CDR3 region has the DNA TGTGCCAGCAGCCAAAACAGGGGGAGTAACACTGAAGCTTTCTTT. Its translation is CASSQNRGSNTEAFF. The full variable domain, completed using reference TRBV14 and TRBJ1-1, is EAGVTQFPSHSVIEKGQTVTLRCDPISGHDNLYWYRRVMGKEIKFLLHFVKESKQDESGMPNNRFLAERTGGTYSTLKVQPAELEDSGVYFCASSQNRGSNTEAFFGQGTRLTVV.

The V and J genes are TRBV19 and TRBJ2-7; unclear D gene. The V end was cut by 6 bases, the J end by 2 bases, with 17 bases between. The CDR3 consists of 15 residues. The V gene's germline CDR1 is LNHDA and CDR2 SQIVND (reference sequence). CDR3: CASRLAHGSTYEQYF. The DNA for the CDR3 is TGTGCCAGTAGGCTGGCGCACGGATCTACCTACGAGCAGTACTTC.

The chain combines TRBV19 with TRBJ1-2; TRBD1 matches 12 bases. Germline V gene sequence: CDR1 LNHDA, CDR2 SQIVND (reference sequence). Losses at the gene ends were 4 bases for V and 4 bases for J; bases not matched to a gene: 7. There are 16 residues in the CDR3. For the CDR3, the DNA is TGTGCCAGTAGTACCCGGGACAGGGGGCTCGGCTATGGCTACACCTTC. As protein: CASSTRDRGLGYGYTF.

V and J are TRBV15 and TRBJ2-3; 10 bases line up with TRBD1. Trimming at V came to 0 bases and at J to 7 bases, leaving 7 bases not matched to a gene. Per the germline V gene, CDR1 is LNHNV and CDR2 is YYDKDF (reference sequence). The CDR3 is 16 residues long. The CDR3 loop reads CATSRDWDRGANTQYF. CDR3 nucleotide sequence: TGTGCCACCAGCAGAGACTGGGACAGGGGTGCAAATACGCAGTATTTT.